This entry lists 13 T cell receptor beta chains sequenced from one sample in a study of breast tumors, draining lymph nodes, adjacent tissues. TCRdb independently ran MiXCR on the multiplex PCR reads; one entry per CDR3 protein. Counted here are about 20,000 distinct CDR3 sequences, roughly 50% occurring once; the ten biggest clones make up 7.8%. Sequencing used breast tumor tissue. These receptors were taken from a female donor with breast cancer. Some clones in this sample may be carry-over from other donors' samples.

The rearrangement links TRBV10-1 to TRBJ2-1, with 12 nucleotides matching TRBD2. The CDR3 runs 15 residues. Trimming cost V 4 bases and J 2 bases; bases outside gene matches: 0. The germline V gene encodes CDR1 WNHNN and CDR2 SYGVQD (reference sequence). CDR3 protein: CASSGTSGTYNEQFF. The DNA for the CDR3 is TGCGCCAGCAGTGGGACTAGCGGGACCTACAATGAGCAGTTCTTC.

This clonotype has at least ten counts. This sequence joins TRBV6-5 and TRBJ2-1; 8 bases align to TRBD2. From germline, CDR1 is MNHEY and CDR2 SVGAGI. V was pared by 7 bases and J by 5 bases, with 7 bases of the junction left unmatched. This CDR3 comprises 14 residues. CDR3 nucleotides: TGTGCCAGCACCCCGGGGGGGGGAAACAATGAGCAGTTCTTC. Amino acid sequence: CASTPGGGNNEQFF.

This clonotype has a count of ten or more. The chain combines TRBV11-3 with TRBJ2-7; TRBD1 aligns across 10 bases. V shed 5 bases and J 4 bases; nucleotides not matched to a gene: 5. The CDR3 consists of 14 residues. Germline assignment: CDR1 SGHNT and CDR2 YENEEA. The CDR3 here is CASSPAGQGYEQYF. The CDR3 DNA follows: TGTGCCAGCAGCCCGGCGGGACAGGGGTACGAGCAGTACTTC.

For this clonotype: A read error is likely, as this CDR3 ends without the conserved phenylalanine or tryptophan. The chain has TRBV6-1 and TRBJ2-2, with a possible D match to TRBD2 (5 bases). Germline-derived CDR1 and CDR2 are MNHNS and SASEGT. The CDR3 has 14 residues. The V and J ends lost 5 bases and 3 bases respectively, with 10 bases between them. CDR3 amino acids: CASSLAGDTGELFS. DNA for the CDR3: TGTGCCAGCAGTCTAGCAGGAGACACCGGGGAGCTGTTTTCT.

This chain's CDR3 is CASSLALESTGRNEQFF. DNA for the CDR3: TGTGCCAGCAGCTTAGCTCTGGAGAGCACCGGGAGGAATGAGCAGTTCTTC. V gene TRBV7-2 combines with J gene TRBJ2-1; 7 bases agree with TRBD2. V lost 0 bases, J lost 7 bases, and 12 bases stayed unmatched. Germline CDR1 reads SGHTA; CDR2 reads FQGNSA. The CDR3 spans 17 residues.

This clonotype has at least ten counts. A much larger clone sits a single nucleotide away, making a read error possible. The V and J genes are TRBV20-1 and TRBJ2-7, with D maybe TRBD1 (5 bases). Germline V gives CDR1 DFQATT, CDR2 SNEGSKA (reference sequence). CDR3 length: 11 amino acids. The CDR3 DNA is TGCAGTGTCGGAAGGGGCTACGAGCAGTCCTTC. It codes for CSVGRGYEQSF.

This clonotype has ten or more counts. This chain connects TRBV4-2 to TRBJ2-2; TRBD2 agrees at 11 bases. CDR3 length equals 20 residues. The J segment lost 1 base and the V segment lost 1 base, leaving 11 bases of the junction unmatched. The germline V gene has CDR1 LGHNA and CDR2 YNFKEQ. CDR3 residues: CASSQGLSRLAGLNTGELFF. DNA of the CDR3: TGTGCCAGCAGCCAAGGTCTCTCCCGACTAGCGGGGTTGAACACCGGGGAGCTGTTTTTT.

The CDR3 loop is CASSQEAGDTQYF. As DNA, the CDR3 is TGTGCCAGCAGCCAAGAAGCGGGAGATACGCAGTATTTT. This chain joins TRBV4-2 and TRBJ2-3, with D perhaps matching TRBD2 (6 bases). CDR3 length: 13 residues. Trimming pared 0 bases from V and 5 bases from J, leaving 6 bases between. Germline-derived CDR1 and CDR2 are LGHNA and YNFKEQ.

As for this clonotype: A read error may produce the germline difference seen at one junction end. The chain combines TRBV6-1 with TRBJ2-2, with TRBD1 as a possible D gene (7 bases). The germline gives CDR1 MNHNS, CDR2 SASEGT. This CDR3 has 15 amino acids. CDR3 in DNA: TGTGCCAGCAGTAAAAACCAGGGGGGCAACGGGGAGCTGTTCTTT. This sequence encodes CASSKNQGGNGELFF.

V and J are TRBV7-3 and TRBJ2-7; perhaps TRBD2 as D (5 bases). Germline V gives CDR1 SGHTA, CDR2 FQGTGA. CDR3 size: 12 residues. V was clipped by 3 bases and J by 12 bases, with 15 bases between them. The CDR3 DNA is TGTGCCAGCAGCTTCCCACGACTACCCTTGTACTTC. Translation gives CASSFPRLPLYF.

This clonotype was detected many times. This chain joins TRBV13 and TRBJ2-7, with D unresolved. With 5 bases removed from V and 0 bases from J, the gap between germline ends came to 5 bases. Germline CDR1 and CDR2: PRHDT and FYEKMQ (reference sequence). The CDR3 totals 12 residues. This CDR3 is CASSIHSYEQYF. For the CDR3, the DNA is TGTGCCAGCAGCATCCACTCCTACGAGCAGTACTTC.

Judged by abundance, this clonotype is medium-sized. The gene calls are TRBV7-9 and TRBJ2-3, with 9 bases identical to TRBD1. Germline values: CDR1 SEHNR, CDR2 FQNEAQ (reference sequence). There are 14 residues in the CDR3. Trimming removed 5 bases from V and 6 bases from J; junction bases left unmatched: 6. The CDR3 coding sequence is TGTGCCAGCAGCCTGGACAGGGGTCGCGATACGCAGTATTTT. Residues: CASSLDRGRDTQYF.

The J gene is TRBJ1-4, the V gene TRBV10-3, with 8 nucleotides matching TRBD1. The CDR3 is 17 residues long. Unmatched junction bases numbered 7, after V lost 2 bases and J lost 2 bases. The germline V gene has CDR1 ENHRY and CDR2 SYGVKD. The CDR3 sequence: CAISERTGLSTNEKLFF. CDR3 sequence (DNA): TGTGCCATCAGTGAGCGGACAGGGCTTTCCACTAATGAAAAACTGTTTTTT.